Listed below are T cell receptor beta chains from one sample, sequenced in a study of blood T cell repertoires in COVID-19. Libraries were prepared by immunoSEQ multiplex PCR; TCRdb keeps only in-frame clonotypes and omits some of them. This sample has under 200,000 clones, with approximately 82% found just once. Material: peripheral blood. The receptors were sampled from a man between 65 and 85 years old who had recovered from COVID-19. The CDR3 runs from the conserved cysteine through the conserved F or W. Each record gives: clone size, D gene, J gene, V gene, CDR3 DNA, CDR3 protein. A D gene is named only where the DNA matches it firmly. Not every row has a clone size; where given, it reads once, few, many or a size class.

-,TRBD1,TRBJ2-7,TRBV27,TGTGCCAGCACCTCGAGACAGGGCTACGAGCAGTACTTC,CASTSRQGYEQYF
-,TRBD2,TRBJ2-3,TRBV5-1,TGCGCCAGCAGCTTGGTTAGCGGGAGCACAGATACGCAGTATTTT,CASSLVSGSTDTQYF
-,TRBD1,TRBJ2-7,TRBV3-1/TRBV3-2,TGTGCCAGCAGCCTTGTACAGGGGTCCGAGCAGTACTTC,CASSLVQGSEQYF
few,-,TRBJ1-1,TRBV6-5,TGTGCCAGTAACCAGGGGTCGACTTACACTGAAGCTTTCTTT,CASNQGSTYTEAFF
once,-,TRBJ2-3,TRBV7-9,TGTGCCAGCTACATTTCCGCCGCAGATACGCAGTATTTT,CASYISAADTQYF
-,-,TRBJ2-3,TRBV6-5,TGTGCCAGCGGGCACACAGATACGCAGTATTTT,CASGHTDTQYF
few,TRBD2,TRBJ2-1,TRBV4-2,TGTGCCAGCAGCCAAGGGTCTAGCGGGGACAATGAGCAGTTCTTC,CASSQGSSGDNEQFF
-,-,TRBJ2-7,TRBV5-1,TGCGCCAGCAGCTTGGTGGGGGGAAACTACGAGCAGTACTTC,CASSLVGGNYEQYF
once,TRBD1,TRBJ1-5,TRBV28,TGTGCCTCCAGGACAGGGATTGTCAATCAGCCCCAGCATTTT,CASRTGIVNQPQHF
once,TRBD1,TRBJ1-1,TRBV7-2,TGTGCCAGCAGCAACCGGGACAGGGAGTCTTTCTTT,CASSNRDRESFF
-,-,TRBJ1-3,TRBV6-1,TGTGCCAGCAGTGAAGTTGACAGGGGAAACACCATATATTTT,CASSEVDRGNTIYF
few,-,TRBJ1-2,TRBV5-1,TGCGCCAGCAGCTCCCGAGAAGGGGGTCAAGCTAACTATGGCTACACCTTC,CASSSREGGQANYGYTF
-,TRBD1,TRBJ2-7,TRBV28,TGTGCCAGCAGTTTACTCCTTTTATCGGGACAGCCTTCCTACGAGCAGTACTTC,CASSLLLLSGQPSYEQYF
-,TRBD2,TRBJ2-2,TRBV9,TGTGCCAGCAGCGTAACCGCGGGAGATTTCACCGGGGAGCTGTTTTTT,CASSVTAGDFTGELFF
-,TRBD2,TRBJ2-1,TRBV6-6,TGTGCCAGCAGTCTAGGCCGGGGACTAGCGGGTTGGAATGAGCAGTTCTTC,CASSLGRGLAGWNEQFF
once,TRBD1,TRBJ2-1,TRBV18,TGTGCCAGCTCACAAGCCGGGACAGGGAATTACAATGAGCAGTTCTTC,CASSQAGTGNYNEQFF
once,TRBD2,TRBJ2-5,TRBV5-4,TGTGCCAGCAGCTCGGCGCTGACTAGCGGGAAAGAGACCCAGTACTTC,CASSSALTSGKETQYF
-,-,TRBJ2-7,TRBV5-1,TGCGCCAGCAGCCCCGGGACAACCTCCTACGAGCAGTACTTC,CASSPGTTSYEQYF
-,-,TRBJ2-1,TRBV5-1,TGCGCCAGCAGTTTCAACGGGGGAGAGAGGTATGAGCAGTTCTTC,CASSFNGGERYEQFF
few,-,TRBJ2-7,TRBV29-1,TGCAGCGTTCTTCTAAACTACGAGCAGTACTTC,CSVLLNYEQYF
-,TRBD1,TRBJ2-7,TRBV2,TGTGCCAGCAGTGAAGATAAAGGGGGCAGCTACGAGCAGTACTTC,CASSEDKGGSYEQYF
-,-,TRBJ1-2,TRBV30,TGTGCCTGGAGTGTACCTGGCGGTCGCTACACCTTC,CAWSVPGGRYTF
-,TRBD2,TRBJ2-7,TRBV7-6,TGTGCCAGCAGCTTGGGACTAGCGAACTACGAGCAGTACTTC,CASSLGLANYEQYF
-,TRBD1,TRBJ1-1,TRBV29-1,TGCAGCGCCTTTGATTTGCAGGGGGGCACTGAAGCTTTCTTT,CSAFDLQGGTEAFF
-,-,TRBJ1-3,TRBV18,TGTGCCAGCTGTCCTTGGGAGGACCACTCTGGAAACACCATATATTTT,CASCPWEDHSGNTIYF
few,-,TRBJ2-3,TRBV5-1,TGCGCCAGCAGCTTGGGAGGCAGGGGTGGCACAGATACGCAGTATTTT,CASSLGGRGGTDTQYF
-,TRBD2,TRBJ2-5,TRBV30,TGTGCCTGGAGGCCGAAAGGGACTAGAATTCAAGAGACCCAGTACTTC,CAWRPKGTRIQETQYF
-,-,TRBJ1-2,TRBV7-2,TGTGCCAGCAGCCAGCTGGGAGGGGGGGACTATGGCTACACCTTC,CASSQLGGGDYGYTF
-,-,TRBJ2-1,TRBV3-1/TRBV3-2,TGTGCCAGCAGCCAACCTATAGCGTCAGCCGGGCTGTTCTTC,CASSQPIASAGLFF
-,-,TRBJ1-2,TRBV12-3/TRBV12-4,TGTGCCAGCAGTTTCCCGGGTAACTATGGCTACACCTTC,CASSFPGNYGYTF
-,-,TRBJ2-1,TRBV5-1,TGCGCCAGCAGCTTACGGGGTGGGAATGAGCAGTTCTTC,CASSLRGGNEQFF
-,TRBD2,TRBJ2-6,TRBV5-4,TGTGCCAGCACTAGCGGGAGGCGCTCTGGGGCCAACGTCCTGACTTTC,CASTSGRRSGANVLTF
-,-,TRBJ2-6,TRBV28,TGTGCCAGCAGTTTATTTTCAGGGGACTCTGGGGCCAACGTCCTGACTTTC,CASSLFSGDSGANVLTF
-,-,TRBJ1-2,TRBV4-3,TGCGCCAGCAGCCAAGAAGGCCCAGGCTATGGCTACACTTTC,CASSQEGPGYGYTF
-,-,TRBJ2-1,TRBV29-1,TGCAGCGTTGATCGGCGGGAAGGGTCCTACAATGAGCAGTTCTTC,CSVDRREGSYNEQFF
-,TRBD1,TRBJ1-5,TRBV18,TGTGCCAGCTCATCGACCGGGACAGGGGCGCCTCAGCCCCAGCATTTT,CASSSTGTGAPQPQHF
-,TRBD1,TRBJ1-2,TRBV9,TGTGCCAGCAGCCAACAGGGGGCGGAGGGCTACACCTTC,CASSQQGAEGYTF
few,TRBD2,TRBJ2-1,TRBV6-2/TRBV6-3,TGTGCCAGCAGTTACCCACGCGGGGGACTAGCTGGTGAGCAGTTCTTC,CASSYPRGGLAGEQFF
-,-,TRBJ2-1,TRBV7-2,TGTGCCAGCAGTTCCGTGACTGGGTACAATGAGCAGTTCTTC,CASSSVTGYNEQFF
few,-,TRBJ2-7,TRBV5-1,TGCGCCAGCAGCCCACTCCCTACAGGGACCTTCAGCTCCTACGAGCAGTACTTC,CASSPLPTGTFSSYEQYF
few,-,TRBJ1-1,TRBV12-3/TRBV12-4,TGTGCCAGCAGTTCTACTCGGAACACTGAAGCTTTCTTT,CASSSTRNTEAFF
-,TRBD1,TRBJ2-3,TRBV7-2,TGTGCCAGCAGCCCGGGGGCCGGGACAGGGCAAACAGATACGCAGTATTTT,CASSPGAGTGQTDTQYF